This T cell receptor (beta chain) was retrieved from a study of blood T cell repertoires in COVID-19. Looking at the study overall: Both acute and convalescent COVID-19 samples were obtained from the United States, Italy and Spain. PBMCs, B-cell-depleted T cells, or T cells provided the cDNA or gDNA that made up the material.

The CDR3 consists of 17 residues. Per germline, CDR1 ENHRY and CDR2 SYGVKD. After removal of 2 bases from V and 2 bases from J, the junction contained 9 bases not matched to a gene. In the original processing: Estimates of nucleated cell counts were drawn from the amplification of reference gene primers. Repertoires were generated with immunoSEQ multiplex PCR, while TCRdb's copy carries only in-frame clones and drops some. D and trimming come from the DNA, and the V and J calls and clone size come from that table. The sample comprises about 210,000 clones, approximately 82% of which are singletons, and 7% to 10% rests with the top ten.

This receptor was obtained from a woman aged 45 to 65 with acute or convalescent COVID-19. Sequenced material: peripheral blood. The V call is TRBV10-3, the J call TRBJ1-3; TRBD1 matches 7 bases. CDR3 region: CAISETKPTGAGNTIYF. CDR3 coding DNA: TGTGCCATCAGTGAGACGAAGCCAACAGGGGCTGGAAACACCATATATTTT.